A selection of T cell receptor beta chains follows, all from one sample in a study of response to subunit inactivated influenza vaccine. One entry per CDR3 protein results from TCRdb running MiXCR on the RT-PCR reads. The sample shows roughly 500,000 distinct CDR3 sequences, less than 30% of them seen only once. This specimen was CD4+ T cells sorted from PBMCs, taken about 5 days after vaccination. Receptors originate from a man aged 45-60 years who received an inactivated influenza vaccine. CDR3s include the opening cysteine and the closing phenylalanine or tryptophan. The D gene is left open where the match is weak. Part of the rows lack a size; the others show once, few, many or a class for expanded clones.

cdr3_length: 17; v_call: TRBV5-6; j_call: TRBJ1-5; d_call: NA; clone_size: few; cdr3_aa: CASSLAAGLGDNQPQHF; cdr3_nt: TGTGCCAGCAGCTTGGCGGCAGGACTCGGGGACAATCAGCCCCAGCATTTT
cdr3_length: 16; v_call: TRBV28; j_call: TRBJ2-1; d_call: NA; clone_size: NA; cdr3_aa: CASTPVLEIHLNEQFF; cdr3_nt: TGTGCCAGCACTCCCGTACTTGAGATCCACCTAAATGAGCAGTTCTTC
cdr3_length: 14; v_call: TRBV12-3/TRBV12-4; j_call: TRBJ1-4; d_call: TRBD1; clone_size: few; cdr3_aa: CASSFPGGGEKLFF; cdr3_nt: TGTGCCAGCAGTTTCCCAGGGGGCGGTGAAAAACTGTTTTTT
cdr3_length: 12; v_call: TRBV12-3/TRBV12-4; j_call: TRBJ1-2; d_call: NA; clone_size: many; cdr3_aa: CASSQTSYGYTF; cdr3_nt: TGTGCCAGCAGTCAAACAAGCTATGGCTACACCTTC
cdr3_length: 12; v_call: TRBV5-3; j_call: TRBJ2-1; d_call: NA; clone_size: NA; cdr3_aa: CARYCRDNEQFF; cdr3_nt: TGTGCCAGATACTGCAGGGACAATGAGCAGTTCTTC
cdr3_length: 13; v_call: TRBV5-5; j_call: TRBJ1-2; d_call: NA; clone_size: few; cdr3_aa: CASGPEANYGYTF; cdr3_nt: TGTGCCAGCGGGCCCGAAGCTAACTATGGCTACACCTTC
cdr3_length: 16; v_call: TRBV5-1; j_call: TRBJ2-7; d_call: TRBD2; clone_size: few; cdr3_aa: CASSPGTSGLAYEQYF; cdr3_nt: TGCGCCAGCAGCCCCGGGACTAGCGGGCTTGCCTACGAGCAGTACTTC
cdr3_length: 13; v_call: TRBV7-2; j_call: TRBJ1-1; d_call: NA; clone_size: NA; cdr3_aa: CASSPQKFTEAFF; cdr3_nt: TGTGCCAGCAGCCCTCAGAAGTTCACTGAAGCTTTCTTT
cdr3_length: 12; v_call: TRBV20-1; j_call: TRBJ2-1; d_call: NA; clone_size: NA; cdr3_aa: CSATAAYNEQFF; cdr3_nt: TGCAGTGCTACTGCGGCGTACAATGAGCAGTTCTTC
cdr3_length: 17; v_call: TRBV28; j_call: TRBJ1-4; d_call: TRBD1; clone_size: NA; cdr3_aa: CASSLGQGWGTNEKLFF; cdr3_nt: TGTGCCAGCAGTTTAGGACAGGGGTGGGGAACTAATGAAAAACTGTTTTTT
cdr3_length: 15; v_call: TRBV11-2; j_call: TRBJ2-5; d_call: NA; clone_size: NA; cdr3_aa: CASSLSDGSQETQYF; cdr3_nt: TGTGCCAGCAGCTTATCGGACGGGAGCCAAGAGACCCAGTACTTC
cdr3_length: 15; v_call: TRBV29-1; j_call: TRBJ2-3; d_call: NA; clone_size: NA; cdr3_aa: CSTKAGSTSTDTQYF; cdr3_nt: TGCAGCACAAAGGCGGGGTCAACTAGCACAGATACGCAGTATTTT
cdr3_length: 13; v_call: TRBV4-2; j_call: TRBJ2-5; d_call: NA; clone_size: NA; cdr3_aa: CASSQQLEETQYF; cdr3_nt: TGTGCCAGCAGCCAGCAACTCGAAGAGACCCAGTACTTC
cdr3_length: 15; v_call: TRBV20-1; j_call: TRBJ2-3; d_call: NA; clone_size: NA; cdr3_aa: CSARDLQKSTDTQYF; cdr3_nt: TGCAGTGCTAGAGATTTACAGAAGAGCACAGATACGCAGTATTTT
cdr3_length: 16; v_call: TRBV20-1; j_call: TRBJ2-6; d_call: NA; clone_size: NA; cdr3_aa: CSARDNLGAGANVLTF; cdr3_nt: TGCAGTGCTAGAGATAATCTTGGGGCTGGGGCCAACGTCCTGACTTTC
cdr3_length: 12; v_call: TRBV5-1; j_call: TRBJ1-2; d_call: NA; clone_size: few; cdr3_aa: CASSLYGFGYTF; cdr3_nt: TGCGCCAGCAGCTTGTACGGGTTTGGCTACACCTTC
cdr3_length: 14; v_call: TRBV20-1; j_call: TRBJ2-7; d_call: TRBD1; clone_size: few; cdr3_aa: CSALDRGGVYEQYF; cdr3_nt: TGCAGTGCCCTGGACAGGGGAGGAGTATACGAGCAGTACTTC